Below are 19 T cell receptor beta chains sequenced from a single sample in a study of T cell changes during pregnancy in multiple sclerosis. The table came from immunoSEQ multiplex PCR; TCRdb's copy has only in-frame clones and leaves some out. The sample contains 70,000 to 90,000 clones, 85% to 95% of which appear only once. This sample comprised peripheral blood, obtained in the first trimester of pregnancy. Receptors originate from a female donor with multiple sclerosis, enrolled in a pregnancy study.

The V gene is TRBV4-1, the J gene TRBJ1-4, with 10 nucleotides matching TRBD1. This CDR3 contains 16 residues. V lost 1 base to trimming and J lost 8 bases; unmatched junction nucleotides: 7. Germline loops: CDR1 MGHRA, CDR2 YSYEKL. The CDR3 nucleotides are TGCGCCAGCAGCCAAGTTTACGACAGGGGGCGAGAAAAACTGTTTTTT. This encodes CASSQVYDRGREKLFF.

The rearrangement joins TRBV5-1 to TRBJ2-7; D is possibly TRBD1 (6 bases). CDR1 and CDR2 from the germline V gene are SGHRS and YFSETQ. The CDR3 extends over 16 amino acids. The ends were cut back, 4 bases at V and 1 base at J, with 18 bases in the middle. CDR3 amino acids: CASSPRGGAGSYEQYF. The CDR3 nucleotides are TGCGCCAGCAGCCCCCGAGGGGGAGCCGGGTCCTACGAGCAGTACTTC.

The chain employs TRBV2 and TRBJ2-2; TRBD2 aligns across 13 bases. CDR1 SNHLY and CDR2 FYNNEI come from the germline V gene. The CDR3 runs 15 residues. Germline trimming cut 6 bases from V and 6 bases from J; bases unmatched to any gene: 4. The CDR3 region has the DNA TGTGCCAGCAGCGGACTAGCGGGAGCAGCCGGGGAGCTGTTTTTT. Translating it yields CASSGLAGAAGELFF.

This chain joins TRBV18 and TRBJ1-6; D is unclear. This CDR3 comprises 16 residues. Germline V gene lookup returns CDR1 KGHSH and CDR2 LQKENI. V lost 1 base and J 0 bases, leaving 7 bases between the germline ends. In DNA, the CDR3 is TGTGCCAGCTCACCACATGCGAGCTCCTATAATTCACCCCTCCACTTT. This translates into CASSPHASSYNSPLHF.

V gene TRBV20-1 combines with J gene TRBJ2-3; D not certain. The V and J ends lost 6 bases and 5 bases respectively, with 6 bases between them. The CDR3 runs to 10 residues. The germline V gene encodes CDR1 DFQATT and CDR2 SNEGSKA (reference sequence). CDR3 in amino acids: CSARLDTQYF. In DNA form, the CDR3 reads TGCAGTGCGCGATTAGATACGCAGTATTTT.

The CDR3 bases are TGTGCCAGCAGTTTAATCCGGGATCGAAGCGAGCAGTACTTC. Its translation: CASSLIRDRSEQYF. The chain has TRBV27 and TRBJ2-7; tentative D call: TRBD2 (5 bases). V shed 2 bases and J shed 6 bases, with 14 bases lying between them. Germline V gene lookup returns CDR1 MNHEY and CDR2 SMNVEV (reference sequence). The CDR3 length is 14 residues.

The CDR3 loop reads CASSAHQGNTEAFF. The CDR3 nucleotides are TGTGCCAGCAGCGCGCACCAGGGGAACACTGAAGCTTTCTTT. The chain has TRBV9 and TRBJ1-1; a possible D gene is TRBD1 (5 bases). The CDR3 runs 14 residues. The V end lost 3 bases, the J end lost 1 base, and 10 bases lay between the germline ends. Germline V CDR1 and CDR2: SGDLS, YYNGEE.

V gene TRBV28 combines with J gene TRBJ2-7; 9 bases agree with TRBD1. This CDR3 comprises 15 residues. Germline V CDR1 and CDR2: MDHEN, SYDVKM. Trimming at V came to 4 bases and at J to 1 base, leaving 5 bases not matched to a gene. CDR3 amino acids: CASSSSGQGSYEQYF. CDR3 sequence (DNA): TGTGCCAGCAGTTCCTCGGGACAGGGTTCCTACGAGCAGTACTTC.

The CDR3 sequence is CATRDRGNQPQHF. Written as DNA, the CDR3 is TGTGCCACCAGGGACAGGGGAAATCAGCCCCAGCATTTT. V is TRBV2 and J is TRBJ1-5; 10 bases are shared with TRBD1. The germline V gene encodes CDR1 SNHLY and CDR2 FYNNEI. Trimming cost V 10 bases and J 4 bases; bases outside gene matches: 4. The CDR3 is 13 amino acids.

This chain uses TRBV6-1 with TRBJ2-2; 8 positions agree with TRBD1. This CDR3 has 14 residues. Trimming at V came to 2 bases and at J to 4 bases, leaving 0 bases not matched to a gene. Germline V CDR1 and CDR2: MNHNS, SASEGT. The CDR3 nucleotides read TGTGCCAGCAGTGAACAGGGGGCCACCGGGGAGCTGTTTTTT. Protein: CASSEQGATGELFF.

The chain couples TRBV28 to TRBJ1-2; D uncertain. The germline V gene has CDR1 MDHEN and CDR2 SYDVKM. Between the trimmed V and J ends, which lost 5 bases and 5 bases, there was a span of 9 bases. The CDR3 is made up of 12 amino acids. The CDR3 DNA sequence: TGTGCCAGCAGTGCGGGTCCTTATGGCTACACCTTC. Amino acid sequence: CASSAGPYGYTF.

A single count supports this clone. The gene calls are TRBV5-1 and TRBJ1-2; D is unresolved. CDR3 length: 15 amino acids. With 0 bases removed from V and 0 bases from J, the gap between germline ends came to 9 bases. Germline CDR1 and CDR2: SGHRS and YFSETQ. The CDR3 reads CASSLVAEANYGYTF. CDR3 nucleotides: TGCGCCAGCAGCTTGGTGGCGGAAGCTAACTATGGCTACACCTTC.

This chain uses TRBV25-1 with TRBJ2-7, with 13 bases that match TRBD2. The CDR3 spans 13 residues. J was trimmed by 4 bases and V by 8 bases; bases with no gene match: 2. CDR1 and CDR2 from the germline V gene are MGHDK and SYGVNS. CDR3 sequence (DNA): TGTGCCAGCCGACTAGCGGGAGGATACGAGCAGTACTTC. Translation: CASRLAGGYEQYF.

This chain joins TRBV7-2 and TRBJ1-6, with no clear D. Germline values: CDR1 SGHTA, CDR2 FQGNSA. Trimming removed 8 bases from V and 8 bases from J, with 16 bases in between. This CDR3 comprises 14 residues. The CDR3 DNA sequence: TGTGCCAGCGCCGGGAACCCAACGGATTCACCCCTCCACTTT. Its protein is CASAGNPTDSPLHF.

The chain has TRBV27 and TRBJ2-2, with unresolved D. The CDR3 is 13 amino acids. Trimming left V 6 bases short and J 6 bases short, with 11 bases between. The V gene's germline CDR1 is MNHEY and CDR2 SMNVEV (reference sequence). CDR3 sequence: CASSPLVAGELFF. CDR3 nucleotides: TGTGCCAGCAGCCCTCTAGTTGCCGGGGAGCTGTTTTTT.

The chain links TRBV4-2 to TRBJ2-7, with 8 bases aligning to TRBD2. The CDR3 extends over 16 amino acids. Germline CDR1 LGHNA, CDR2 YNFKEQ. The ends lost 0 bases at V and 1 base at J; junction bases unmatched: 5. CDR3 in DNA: TGTGCCAGCAGCCAAGACCCCGGGACTAGATCCTACGAGCAGTACTTC. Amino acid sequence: CASSQDPGTRSYEQYF.

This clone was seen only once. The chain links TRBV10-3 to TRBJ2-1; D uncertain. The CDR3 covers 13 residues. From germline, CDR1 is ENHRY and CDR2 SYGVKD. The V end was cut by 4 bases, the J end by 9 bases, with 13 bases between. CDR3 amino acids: CAISAKLVTEQFF. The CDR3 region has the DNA TGTGCCATCAGTGCTAAGCTAGTTACTGAGCAGTTCTTC.

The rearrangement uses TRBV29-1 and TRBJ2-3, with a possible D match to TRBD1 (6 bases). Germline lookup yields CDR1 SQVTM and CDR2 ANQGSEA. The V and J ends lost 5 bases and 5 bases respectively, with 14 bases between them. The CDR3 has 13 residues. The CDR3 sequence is CSVTQRTVDTQYF. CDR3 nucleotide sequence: TGCAGCGTTACGCAACGGACAGTAGATACGCAGTATTTT.

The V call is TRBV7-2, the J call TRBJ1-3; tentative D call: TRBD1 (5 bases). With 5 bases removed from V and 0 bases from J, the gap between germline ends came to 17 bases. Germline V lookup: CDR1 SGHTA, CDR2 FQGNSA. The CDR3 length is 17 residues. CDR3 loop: CASSLGTYRSSGNTIYF. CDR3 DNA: TGTGCCAGCAGCCTCGGGACTTACCGAAGCTCTGGAAACACCATATATTTT.